This T cell receptor beta chain emerged from a study of glioma-infiltrating T cells. Study observations and caveats: Only very few CDR3 sequences appeared in both tissue and blood.

Per germline, CDR1 MGHRA and CDR2 YSYEKL. CDR3 length: 18 amino acids. Trimming removed 0 bases at V and 3 bases at J, with 15 bases between. As for this clonotype: Its antigen is unknown.

TCR alpha and beta CDR3 regions were amplified from RNA using iRepertoire nested multiplex PCR. Input was about 85-400 ng of tissue mRNA or PBMC total RNA. Each CDR3 protein gets one entry after TCRdb re-called the multiplex PCR reads with MiXCR. This sample has about 140,000 distinct CDR3 sequences, with more than 35% found just once. The chain is built from TRBV4-1 and TRBJ1-6; D is uncertain. The origin of this receptor is a human donor with low-grade glioma or glioblastoma, undergoing nonglioma brain surgery, or in good health (not recorded which). The material sequenced was glioma tissue, nonneoplastic brain tissue, or PBMCs (not recorded which). The chain's CDR3 is CASSQDLADSDYNSPLHF. The DNA of the CDR3 is TGCGCCAGCAGCCAAGATTTGGCAGATTCCGACTATAATTCACCCCTCCACTTT.